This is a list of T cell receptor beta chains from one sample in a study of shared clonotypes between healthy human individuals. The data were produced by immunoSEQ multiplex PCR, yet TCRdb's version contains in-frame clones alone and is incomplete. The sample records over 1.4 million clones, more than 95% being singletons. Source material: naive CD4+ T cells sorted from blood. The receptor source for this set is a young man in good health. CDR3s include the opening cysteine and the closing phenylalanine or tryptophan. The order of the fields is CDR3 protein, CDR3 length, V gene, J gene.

CASSRQAGIETQYF	14	TRBV27	TRBJ2-5
CASSHGQWLSGANVLTF	17	TRBV7-3	TRBJ2-6
CASSISGRMNTEAFF	15	TRBV19	TRBJ1-1
CASSIWGTDTQYF	13	TRBV19	TRBJ2-3
CASRLRLQGRGTGANVLTF	19	TRBV5-5	TRBJ2-6
CASSSGLAGVSYEQYF	16	TRBV5-4	TRBJ2-7
CASSESDRPRHEQFF	15	TRBV10-1	TRBJ2-1
CAQIVDRADGYTF	13	TRBV30	TRBJ1-2
CASSPSGLAGGSSYEQYF	18	TRBV18	TRBJ2-7
CASSPDLLQTNEKLFF	16	TRBV9	TRBJ1-4
CSVRAGVGTDTQYF	14	TRBV29-1	TRBJ2-3
CASSELRTGSYEQYF	15	TRBV6-1	TRBJ2-7
CASSYLLGGYEQYF	14	TRBV7-9	TRBJ2-7
CASSIDPGPWKSNQPQHF	18	TRBV19	TRBJ1-5
CSVAEASETQYF	12	TRBV29-1	TRBJ2-5
CASSLAHSYEQYF	13	TRBV7-6	TRBJ2-7